The next 26 T cell receptor beta chains were all read from a single sample in a study of beta chain features in type 1 diabetes. Investigators reverse transcribed all isolated RNA, so they sequenced expressed TCRB transcripts. Repertoires were generated with immunoSEQ multiplex PCR, while TCRdb's copy carries only in-frame clones and drops some. The repertoire has about 360,000 clones, 10% to 15% of them found once; the top ten carry roughly 0.015%. The sample taken for sequencing was naive CD4+ T cells from blood. The receptors were sampled from a man aged 18 to 30 in good health.

This clone was counted between two and nine times. The J gene is TRBJ2-7, the V gene TRBV18; tentative D call: TRBD2 (5 bases). Germline V gene lookup returns CDR1 KGHSH and CDR2 LQKENI. This CDR3 is 12 amino acids long. V lost 3 bases, J lost 4 bases, and 7 bases lay in between. DNA of the CDR3: TGTGCCAGCTCACCCCGGACTTACGAGCAGTACTTC. Its translation is CASSPRTYEQYF.

The chain carries TRBV15 and TRBJ1-1, with D maybe TRBD1 (6 bases). The CDR3 covers 13 residues. Trimming took off 6 bases at V and 6 bases at J, with 14 bases between the two ends. Germline lookup yields CDR1 LNHNV and CDR2 YYDKDF (reference sequence). The CDR3 spells CATRHRVDSEAFF. CDR3 in DNA: TGTGCCACCAGGCACAGGGTTGACTCTGAAGCTTTCTTT.

The CDR3 is CASSQGTSGSWDTQYF. The CDR3 nucleotides read TGCGCCAGCAGCCAGGGGACTAGCGGAAGTTGGGATACGCAGTATTTT. V is TRBV4-3 and J is TRBJ2-3; 11 bases are shared with TRBD2. This CDR3 is built from 16 residues. Germline CDR1 and CDR2: LGHNA and YSLEER. Germline trimming cut 3 bases from V and 6 bases from J; bases unmatched to any gene: 8.

This chain links TRBV5-1 with TRBJ1-2; 8 nucleotides line up with TRBD1. Per germline, CDR1 SGHRS and CDR2 YFSETQ. The CDR3 spans 15 residues. Trimming took 1 base from V and 6 from J; bases not matched to a gene: 8. The CDR3 here is CASSLWRTGFDGYTF. CDR3 in DNA: TGCGCCAGCAGCTTGTGGAGGACAGGGTTTGATGGCTACACCTTC.

The chain is built from TRBV27 and TRBJ2-7; the D is unclear. Trimming removed 5 bases from V and 4 bases from J, with 18 bases in between. This CDR3 spans 15 amino acids. Looked up from germline, CDR1 is MNHEY and CDR2 is SMNVEV (reference sequence). The CDR3 spells CASSIVQKSPYEQYF. Here the CDR3 DNA reads TGTGCCAGCAGTATAGTCCAAAAATCCCCTTACGAGCAGTACTTC.

This clone was found once. This chain links TRBV19 with TRBJ1-6, with D maybe TRBD1 (6 bases). V shed 3 bases and J shed 10 bases, with 10 bases lying between them. The CDR3 is 13 residues long. CDR1 LNHDA and CDR2 SQIVND come from the germline V gene (reference sequence). CDR3 bases: TGTGCCAGTAGTATTGACAGGCAATCACCCCTCCACTTT. This codes for CASSIDRQSPLHF.

The chain's CDR3 is CASSSEMGGNQPQHF. Here the CDR3 DNA reads TGTGCCAGCAGCTCGGAAATGGGCGGGAATCAGCCCCAGCATTTT. The chain has TRBV11-2 and TRBJ1-5; D is undetermined. The V gene lost 4 bases and the J gene lost 4 bases, with 14 bases spanning the gap. The CDR3 contains 15 residues. CDR1 is SGHAT and CDR2 is FQNNGV in the germline V gene. Complete variable domain (other parts from reference TRBV11-2 and TRBJ1-5): EAGVAQSPRYKIIEKRQSVAFWCNPISGHATLYWYQQILGQGPKLLIQFQNNGVVDDSQLPKDRFSAERLKGVDSTLKIQPAKLEDSAVYLCASSSEMGGNQPQHFGDGTRLSIL.

This chain uses TRBV9 with TRBJ2-1, with 10 bases matching TRBD2. Germline-derived CDR1 and CDR2 are SGDLS and YYNGEE. The V and J ends lost 3 bases and 8 bases, in that order; junction bases with no gene match: 11. The CDR3 covers 16 residues. This chain's CDR3 is CASSGLLAGEVYEQFF. The CDR3 nucleotides read TGTGCCAGCAGCGGACTCCTAGCGGGAGAGGTCTATGAGCAGTTCTTC.

This clone was seen only a few times. The chain links TRBV4-2 to TRBJ2-2; D might be TRBD2 (5 bases). Germline-derived CDR1 and CDR2 are LGHNA and YNFKEQ. The V end lost 1 base, the J end lost 13 bases, and 10 bases lay between the germline ends. This CDR3 has 12 amino acids. This CDR3 reads CASSQAGERLFF. CDR3 DNA sequence: TGTGCCAGCAGCCAAGCCGGGGAGAGGCTGTTTTTT.

This clone was detected a few times. The V gene is TRBV30, the J gene TRBJ2-5; D gene unclear. V was clipped by 0 bases and J by 7 bases, with 12 bases between them. Germline lookup yields CDR1 GTSNPN and CDR2 SVGIG (reference sequence). The CDR3 loop spans 13 amino acids. CDR3 DNA sequence: TGTGCCTGGAGTGTAAAGACCACGGGGACCCAGTACTTC. Residues: CAWSVKTTGTQYF.

J is TRBJ2-1 and V is TRBV6-6; TRBD2 is a possible D gene (6 bases). Trimming left V 5 bases short and J 12 bases short, with 26 bases between. The CDR3 is 16 amino acids. The germline gives CDR1 MNHNY, CDR2 SVGAGI (reference sequence). CDR3 residues: CASSTRPGATLYRQFF. DNA of the CDR3: TGTGCCAGCAGTACCCGTCCGGGAGCGACGCTGTACCGGCAGTTCTTC.

The V and J genes are TRBV28 and TRBJ1-1; 11 nucleotides agree with TRBD1. CDR1 and CDR2 from the germline V gene are MDHEN and SYDVKM. V gave up 4 bases and J gave up 4 bases; unmatched junction bases: 5. The CDR3 extends over 15 amino acids. CDR3 sequence: CASSSPDRGPTEAFF. The CDR3 nucleotides are TGTGCCAGCAGTTCACCGGACAGGGGGCCCACTGAAGCTTTCTTT.

This clone was counted between two and nine times. The chain has TRBV4-2 and TRBJ1-4, with D possibly being TRBD1 (6 bases). With 3 bases removed from V and 7 bases from J, the gap between germline ends came to 15 bases. In germline, CDR1 is LGHNA, CDR2 YNFKEQ. This CDR3 contains 15 residues. The CDR3 nucleotides are TGTGCCAGCAGCCAGGGGAAGGGGGTGGGTGAAAAACTGTTTTTT. As protein: CASSQGKGVGEKLFF.

This clone appeared a few times. This CDR3 is CASSLTGSYEQYF. The CDR3 DNA reads as TGTGCCAGCAGTCTTACGGGGAGCTACGAGCAGTACTTC. The gene calls are TRBV25-1 and TRBJ2-7, with D perhaps TRBD2 (5 bases). The germline gives CDR1 MGHDK, CDR2 SYGVNS. Trimming pared 5 bases from V and 3 bases from J, leaving 11 bases between. CDR3 size: 13 residues.

The chain links TRBV7-9 to TRBJ1-1; D is possibly TRBD1 (6 bases). This CDR3 comprises 13 residues. Trimming took 6 bases from V and 5 from J, leaving 13 bases between them. Germline-derived CDR1 and CDR2 are SEHNR and FQNEAQ (reference sequence). The CDR3 region is CASRKRGGTEAFF. Written as DNA, the CDR3 is TGTGCCAGCAGGAAAAGGGGGGGAACTGAAGCTTTCTTT.

The rearrangement uses TRBV9 and TRBJ2-1, with 8 bases lining up with TRBD2. The V gene end was trimmed by 4 bases and the J gene end by 3 bases; junction bases not matched to a gene: 15. Germline V lookup: CDR1 SGDLS, CDR2 YYNGEE. CDR3 length: 18 amino acids. CDR3 loop: CASSPFREGWLDYNEQFF. CDR3 nucleotides: TGTGCCAGCAGCCCATTCCGGGAGGGTTGGCTGGACTACAATGAGCAGTTCTTC.

This clone was seen a handful of times. The rearrangement joins TRBV7-2 to TRBJ2-7; 11 bases map to TRBD2. Germline CDR1 SGHTA, CDR2 FQGNSA. This CDR3 spans 17 amino acids. V lost 5 bases, J lost 1 base, and 10 bases stayed unmatched. The CDR3 DNA is TGTGCCAGCAGCCGAAGCAAACTAGCGGGAGAGTCCTACGAGCAGTACTTC. This sequence encodes CASSRSKLAGESYEQYF. The entire variable domain, with the rest obtained from reference TRBV7-2 and TRBJ2-7, is as follows: GAGVSQSPSNKVTEKGKDVELRCDPISGHTALYWYRQSLGQGLEFLIYFQGNSAPDKSGLPSDRFSAERTGGSVSTLTIQRTQQEDSAVYLCASSRSKLAGESYEQYFGPGTRLTVT.

In this sample, this clone turned up a few times. This CDR3 is CASSLSGDNTGELFF. CDR3 DNA: TGCGCCAGCAGCTTGAGCGGGGATAACACCGGGGAGCTGTTTTTT. V usage is TRBV5-1 and J usage is TRBJ2-2, with 7 bases aligning to TRBD2. Germline CDR1 reads SGHRS; CDR2 reads YFSETQ. V trimming: 1 base; J trimming: 2 bases; junction bases outside the gene matches: 2. The CDR3 consists of 15 residues.

This clone occurred a few times. V is TRBV28 and J is TRBJ2-6; D might be TRBD1 (7 bases). The V end was cut by 7 bases, the J end by 1 base, with 17 bases between. The CDR3 covers 17 residues. From germline, CDR1 is MDHEN and CDR2 SYDVKM. The CDR3 loop reads CASIGGQTYSGANVLTF. The CDR3 DNA follows: TGTGCCAGCATCGGGGGACAGACCTATTCTGGGGCCAACGTCCTGACTTTC.

This chain joins TRBV7-9 and TRBJ2-7; TRBD2 matches at 10 bases. CDR3 length equals 15 residues. The germline V gene has CDR1 SEHNR and CDR2 FQNEAQ (reference sequence). The trim removed 5 bases at V and 5 bases at J, leaving 9 bases unmatched. The DNA of the CDR3 is TGTGCCAGCAGCCTAGGACTAGCGGTCGGTAACGAGCAGTACTTC. Residues: CASSLGLAVGNEQYF. The full variable domain, its missing parts supplied by reference TRBV7-9 and TRBJ2-7, is DTGVSQNPRHKITKRGQNVTFRCDPISEHNRLYWYRQTLGQGPEFLTYFQNEAQLEKSRLLSDRFSAERPKGSFSTLEIQRTEQGDSAMYLCASSLGLAVGNEQYFGPGTRLTVT.

There are a few counts of this clone. V and J are TRBV9 and TRBJ1-1, with 7 bases that match TRBD1. Germline V gene data show CDR1 as SGDLS and CDR2 as YYNGEE. Trimming cost V 0 bases and J 2 bases; bases outside gene matches: 4. The CDR3 covers 15 residues. CDR3 residues: CASSVAGGHNTEAFF. In DNA, the CDR3 is TGTGCCAGCAGCGTAGCAGGGGGGCATAACACTGAAGCTTTCTTT.

The V and J genes are TRBV9 and TRBJ1-1; D ambiguous. CDR3 size: 14 residues. Germline V gene lookup returns CDR1 SGDLS and CDR2 YYNGEE. V lost 0 bases to trimming and J lost 1 base, with 7 bases between them. In DNA, the CDR3 is TGTGCCAGCAGCGTAGTCACGGGGAACACTGAAGCTTTCTTT. It specifies CASSVVTGNTEAFF.

In this sample, this clone turned up a few times. The genes are TRBV28 and TRBJ1-5; perhaps TRBD1 as D (5 bases). The CDR3 loop spans 14 amino acids. Germline assignment: CDR1 MDHEN and CDR2 SYDVKM. The V gene lost 5 bases and the J gene lost 10 bases, with 18 bases spanning the gap. The CDR3, as DNA: TGTGCCAGCAGTGTCAGGGACTCCCTTTCCCCCCAGCATTTT. It translates to CASSVRDSLSPQHF.

This chain joins TRBV9 and TRBJ1-6; tentatively, D is TRBD1 (6 bases). CDR3 length: 15 residues. The V and J ends lost 2 bases and 5 bases respectively, with 11 bases between them. Germline V gene sequence: CDR1 SGDLS, CDR2 YYNGEE. CDR3 protein: CASSVKAGDNSPLHF. CDR3 nucleotide sequence: TGTGCCAGCAGCGTCAAGGCAGGGGATAATTCACCCCTCCACTTT.

The chain employs TRBV6-1 and TRBJ2-1; maybe TRBD1 (6 bases). In germline, CDR1 is MNHNS, CDR2 SASEGT. This CDR3 has 16 amino acids. Trimming removed 4 bases from V and 1 base from J, with 14 bases in between. CDR3: CASSGTRQASYNEQFF. DNA of the CDR3: TGTGCCAGCAGTGGGACTCGACAGGCTTCCTACAATGAGCAGTTCTTC.

This sequence joins TRBV30 and TRBJ2-1, with D perhaps TRBD2 (7 bases). This CDR3 has 15 amino acids. The germline V and J ends were trimmed by 8 bases and 7 bases, with 24 bases remaining between them. Per germline, CDR1 GTSNPN and CDR2 SVGIG (reference sequence). CDR3 sequence reads: CAGTLGGSGGNEQFF. The CDR3 DNA is TGTGCCGGCACCCTAGGGGGGTCCGGGGGGAATGAGCAGTTCTTC.